A selection of T cell receptor beta chains follows, all from one sample in a study of human T cells and chemical hapten exposure. TCRdb re-derived calls from the RACE reads in MiXCR, one entry per CDR3 protein. The repertoire holds over 100,000 distinct CDR3 sequences, with approximately 9% as singletons. Sequences were obtained from whole blood. The source of these receptors is a male donor in good health. Some clones in this sample may be carry-over from other donors' samples. Both conserved end residues are part of each CDR3. The D gene is left open where the match is weak. Clone size is not always given. Where it is, it says once, few, many or a class for expanded clones.

d_call: NA
j_call: TRBJ1-2
clone_size: few
v_call: TRBV12-3/TRBV12-4
cdr3_nt: TGTGCCAGCAGTTTGGGGGGGCAGTTGTTCTATGGCTACACCTTC
cdr3_aa: CASSLGGQLFYGYTF

d_call: TRBD2
j_call: TRBJ2-1
clone_size: NA
v_call: TRBV20-1
cdr3_nt: TGCAGTGCTAGAGACGGGACTAGCGGGAGCCTTTCTTACAATGAGCAGTTCTTC
cdr3_aa: CSARDGTSGSLSYNEQFF

d_call: NA
j_call: TRBJ2-1
clone_size: few
v_call: TRBV5-1
cdr3_nt: TGCGCCAGCAGCTTGGACGGGCATGAGCAGTTCTTC
cdr3_aa: CASSLDGHEQFF

d_call: TRBD1
j_call: TRBJ2-7
clone_size: many
v_call: TRBV13
cdr3_nt: TGTGCCAGCAGCCCCCGGACAGGACCTTACGAGCAGTACTTC
cdr3_aa: CASSPRTGPYEQYF

d_call: NA
j_call: TRBJ1-1
clone_size: few
v_call: TRBV5-6
cdr3_nt: TGTGCCAGCAGCTTGGAACGGTTGAACACTGAAGCTTTCTTT
cdr3_aa: CASSLERLNTEAFF

d_call: TRBD1
j_call: TRBJ1-2
clone_size: NA
v_call: TRBV6-9
cdr3_nt: TGTGCCAGCAGTTATACGGTGCGGACAGGAGGGCAGATTCTTAACTATGGCTACACCTTC
cdr3_aa: CASSYTVRTGGQILNYGYTF

d_call: TRBD1
j_call: TRBJ1-1
clone_size: many
v_call: TRBV6-6
cdr3_nt: TGTGCCAGCAGTTACCGGGAAGACAGGGTACTCCCTGAAGCTTTCTTT
cdr3_aa: CASSYREDRVLPEAFF

d_call: TRBD2
j_call: TRBJ2-1
clone_size: NA
v_call: TRBV6-5
cdr3_nt: TGTGCCAGCAGTTACGGAACTAGCGGGGCCTACAATGAGCAGTTCTTC
cdr3_aa: CASSYGTSGAYNEQFF

d_call: TRBD1
j_call: TRBJ2-7
clone_size: few
v_call: TRBV7-2
cdr3_nt: TGTGCCAGCAGCTTAACCGGGACAGCGACCTACGAGCAGTACTTC
cdr3_aa: CASSLTGTATYEQYF

d_call: NA
j_call: TRBJ2-5
clone_size: many
v_call: TRBV5-1
cdr3_nt: TGCGCCAGCAGCTTGTCAGGGTTTGGAGTAACGGAGACCCAGTACTTC
cdr3_aa: CASSLSGFGVTETQYF

d_call: TRBD1
j_call: TRBJ1-2
clone_size: NA
v_call: TRBV7-2
cdr3_nt: TGTGCCAGCAGCTTAGGGTTTGGGACAGGGGATGGCTACACCTTC
cdr3_aa: CASSLGFGTGDGYTF

d_call: TRBD1
j_call: TRBJ1-1
clone_size: few
v_call: TRBV27
cdr3_nt: TGTGCCAGCAGTTCCAGTCCAGGGGGCTTGGTGAACACTGAAGCTTTCTTT
cdr3_aa: CASSSSPGGLVNTEAFF

d_call: TRBD1
j_call: TRBJ2-7
clone_size: few
v_call: TRBV6-2/TRBV6-3
cdr3_nt: TGTGCCAGCAGTTACGGGACAGGGGGCGACGAGCAGTACTTC
cdr3_aa: CASSYGTGGDEQYF

d_call: NA
j_call: TRBJ2-3
clone_size: NA
v_call: TRBV15
cdr3_nt: TGTGCCACCAGCAGCTATGGGGCTAGCACAGATACGCAGTATTTT
cdr3_aa: CATSSYGASTDTQYF

d_call: NA
j_call: TRBJ2-7
clone_size: many
v_call: TRBV20-1
cdr3_nt: TGCAGTGCTAGGTCGACTCCCTACGAGCAGTACTTC
cdr3_aa: CSARSTPYEQYF

d_call: NA
j_call: TRBJ2-7
clone_size: NA
v_call: TRBV7-9
cdr3_nt: TGTGCCAGCAGCTTAGGAGGGCGGGAGCAGTACTTC
cdr3_aa: CASSLGGREQYF

d_call: TRBD1
j_call: TRBJ2-5
clone_size: NA
v_call: TRBV5-1
cdr3_nt: TGCGCCAGCAGCGTTACAGGGGATGAGACCCAGTACTTC
cdr3_aa: CASSVTGDETQYF

d_call: NA
j_call: TRBJ1-2
clone_size: many
v_call: TRBV5-1
cdr3_nt: TGCGCCAGCAGCTTGGAAGGGCTAACAGGAAATGGCTACACCTTC
cdr3_aa: CASSLEGLTGNGYTF

d_call: NA
j_call: TRBJ1-2
clone_size: many
v_call: TRBV7-2
cdr3_nt: TGTGCCAGCAGCTTACACGCTCAGTATGGCTACACCTTC
cdr3_aa: CASSLHAQYGYTF

d_call: NA
j_call: TRBJ1-1
clone_size: NA
v_call: TRBV25-1
cdr3_nt: TGTGCCAGCAGTGAATACGAGGGTGGTGGAACTGAAGCTTTCTTT
cdr3_aa: CASSEYEGGGTEAFF

d_call: NA
j_call: TRBJ1-1
clone_size: many
v_call: TRBV29-1
cdr3_nt: TGCAGCGTTGTGAGGAACACTGAAGCTTTCTTT
cdr3_aa: CSVVRNTEAFF

d_call: TRBD1
j_call: TRBJ2-5
clone_size: once
v_call: TRBV14
cdr3_nt: TGTGCCAGCAGCCAAGTAGCGACCGGGACAGCCGAAGAGACCCAGTACTTC
cdr3_aa: CASSQVATGTAEETQYF

d_call: TRBD1
j_call: TRBJ2-7
clone_size: NA
v_call: TRBV6-2/TRBV6-3
cdr3_nt: TGTGCCAGCAGCCCCCGACAGGGGTCCCACGAGCAGTACTTC
cdr3_aa: CASSPRQGSHEQYF

d_call: NA
j_call: TRBJ2-7
clone_size: many
v_call: TRBV7-2
cdr3_nt: TGTGCCAGCAGCTTAGGGGGGGGCCCTAGCGAGCAGTACTTC
cdr3_aa: CASSLGGGPSEQYF

d_call: NA
j_call: TRBJ1-1
clone_size: NA
v_call: TRBV4-2
cdr3_nt: TGTGCCAGCAGCCAAGATCGCCGGGGTGGGGGTTCACGACTGAACACTGAAGCTTTCTTT
cdr3_aa: CASSQDRRGGGSRLNTEAFF

d_call: NA
j_call: TRBJ1-4
clone_size: many
v_call: TRBV5-1
cdr3_nt: TGCGCCAGCAGCTTGTCCGGTAATGAAAAACTGTTTTTT
cdr3_aa: CASSLSGNEKLFF

d_call: TRBD1
j_call: TRBJ2-7
clone_size: NA
v_call: TRBV27
cdr3_nt: TGTGCCAGCAGTTTAATTAGGGGGCCCTACGAGCAGTACTTC
cdr3_aa: CASSLIRGPYEQYF

d_call: NA
j_call: TRBJ2-3
clone_size: many
v_call: TRBV20-1
cdr3_nt: TGCAGTGCTAGAGATACGTTCTCCGGGACGGTTGCAGATACGCAGTATTTT
cdr3_aa: CSARDTFSGTVADTQYF

d_call: NA
j_call: TRBJ1-6
clone_size: many
v_call: TRBV7-9
cdr3_nt: TGTGCCAGCAGCACCACTACAGGGCCGAATTCACCCCTCCACTTT
cdr3_aa: CASSTTTGPNSPLHF

d_call: TRBD2
j_call: TRBJ2-1
clone_size: few
v_call: TRBV7-2
cdr3_nt: TGTGCCAGCAGCGCAACACTAGCGAACTCCGAGCAGTTCTTC
cdr3_aa: CASSATLANSEQFF

d_call: NA
j_call: TRBJ2-7
clone_size: few
v_call: TRBV6-5
cdr3_nt: TGTGCCAGCAGTTCTACCCCACGAAGGAACTCCTACGAGCAGTACTTC
cdr3_aa: CASSSTPRRNSYEQYF

d_call: NA
j_call: TRBJ2-7
clone_size: few
v_call: TRBV10-3
cdr3_nt: TGTGCCATCAGTGGGGGTCGTTCGGGGATGGGCGAGCAGTACTTC
cdr3_aa: CAISGGRSGMGEQYF

d_call: TRBD1
j_call: TRBJ1-5
clone_size: NA
v_call: TRBV12-3/TRBV12-4
cdr3_nt: TGTGCCAGCAGTGGGACAGGCTCCAATCAGCCCCAGCATTTT
cdr3_aa: CASSGTGSNQPQHF

d_call: TRBD2
j_call: TRBJ2-7
clone_size: many
v_call: TRBV13
cdr3_nt: TGTGCCAGCAGCGAACGGACTAGGGGTTACGAGCAGTACTTC
cdr3_aa: CASSERTRGYEQYF

d_call: NA
j_call: TRBJ2-7
clone_size: NA
v_call: TRBV9
cdr3_nt: TGTGCCAGCAGCCTCGGCCCTCGCAAGGAGCAGTACTTC
cdr3_aa: CASSLGPRKEQYF

d_call: NA
j_call: TRBJ2-5
clone_size: NA
v_call: TRBV5-4
cdr3_nt: TGTGCCAGCAGGATGGGAGCAGACCGTCAAGAGACCCAGTACTTC
cdr3_aa: CASRMGADRQETQYF

d_call: TRBD1
j_call: TRBJ2-3
clone_size: NA
v_call: TRBV12-5
cdr3_nt: TGTGCTAGTGCTCCCCAGCTGAGGACAGGACGTAGCACAGATACGCAGTATTTT
cdr3_aa: CASAPQLRTGRSTDTQYF

d_call: TRBD1
j_call: TRBJ1-1
clone_size: few
v_call: TRBV29-1
cdr3_nt: TGCAGCGTTTGGACAGGGGTTGGGAACACTGAAGCTTTCTTT
cdr3_aa: CSVWTGVGNTEAFF

d_call: NA
j_call: TRBJ2-1
clone_size: NA
v_call: TRBV10-1
cdr3_nt: TGCGCCAGCGGAAAGGGCAGGGAGAATTACAATGAGCAGTTCTTC
cdr3_aa: CASGKGRENYNEQFF

d_call: TRBD1
j_call: TRBJ1-1
clone_size: many
v_call: TRBV5-1
cdr3_nt: TGCGCCAGCAGCTTGGATCCAGGGGGTACTGAAGCTTTCTTT
cdr3_aa: CASSLDPGGTEAFF

d_call: NA
j_call: TRBJ2-1
clone_size: few
v_call: TRBV29-1
cdr3_nt: TGCAGCGCCCTGGGGACCGGGGCCAATGAGCAGTTCTTC
cdr3_aa: CSALGTGANEQFF

d_call: TRBD2
j_call: TRBJ2-5
clone_size: few
v_call: TRBV20-1
cdr3_nt: TGCAGTGCTAGAGATCTTACTAGCGGGGACGGGACCCAGTACTTC
cdr3_aa: CSARDLTSGDGTQYF

d_call: NA
j_call: TRBJ2-6
clone_size: many
v_call: TRBV5-6
cdr3_nt: TGTGCCAGCAGCTTCAGGGTAGAGGGGGCCAACGTCCTGACTTTC
cdr3_aa: CASSFRVEGANVLTF

d_call: TRBD2
j_call: TRBJ2-2
clone_size: NA
v_call: TRBV20-1
cdr3_nt: TGCAGTGCCGGGGGGGCCAAAACCGGGGAGCTGTTTTTT
cdr3_aa: CSAGGAKTGELFF

d_call: TRBD1
j_call: TRBJ1-1
clone_size: many
v_call: TRBV6-5
cdr3_nt: TGTGCCAGCATGGGAGGGACAGGGTTCACTGAAGCTTTCTTT
cdr3_aa: CASMGGTGFTEAFF

d_call: NA
j_call: TRBJ1-3
clone_size: few
v_call: TRBV3-1
cdr3_nt: TGTGCCAGCAGCCAAAGGCGGGGGTCTGATTCTGGAAACACCATATATTTT
cdr3_aa: CASSQRRGSDSGNTIYF

d_call: TRBD1
j_call: TRBJ2-7
clone_size: NA
v_call: TRBV6-2/TRBV6-3
cdr3_nt: TGTGCCAGCAGTTCCCCGACAGGGAAGGGGAGCGAGCAGTACTTC
cdr3_aa: CASSSPTGKGSEQYF

d_call: NA
j_call: TRBJ2-7
clone_size: many
v_call: TRBV27
cdr3_nt: TGTGCCAGCAGTTTATCCGGGGGCGTATACGAGCAGTACTTC
cdr3_aa: CASSLSGGVYEQYF

d_call: NA
j_call: TRBJ1-1
clone_size: few
v_call: TRBV18
cdr3_nt: TGTGCCAGCTCACCATTAGCAATGCCGACGAACACTGAAGCTTTCTTT
cdr3_aa: CASSPLAMPTNTEAFF

d_call: NA
j_call: TRBJ1-4
clone_size: NA
v_call: TRBV12-5
cdr3_nt: TGTGCTAGTGTCCAAGGGGGAGTTGATGAAAAACTGTTTTTT
cdr3_aa: CASVQGGVDEKLFF

d_call: TRBD1
j_call: TRBJ1-1
clone_size: many
v_call: TRBV27
cdr3_nt: TGTGCCAGCAGTTTATTGAATCCGACAGGGGACACTGAAGCTTTCTTT
cdr3_aa: CASSLLNPTGDTEAFF

d_call: TRBD1
j_call: TRBJ2-4
clone_size: NA
v_call: TRBV20-1
cdr3_nt: TGCAGTGCTAGGAGGGCAGGGGGATGGTACATTCAGTACTTC
cdr3_aa: CSARRAGGWYIQYF

d_call: NA
j_call: TRBJ2-3
clone_size: few
v_call: TRBV10-1
cdr3_nt: TGCGCCAGCAACGGCCCTGGGCAGTTCGGCACAGATACGCAGTATTTT
cdr3_aa: CASNGPGQFGTDTQYF

d_call: NA
j_call: TRBJ2-1
clone_size: many
v_call: TRBV12-3/TRBV12-4
cdr3_nt: TGTGCCAGCAGCAACCCACAAGCGGAAATTTACAATGAGCAGTTCTTC
cdr3_aa: CASSNPQAEIYNEQFF

d_call: NA
j_call: TRBJ2-5
clone_size: NA
v_call: TRBV29-1
cdr3_nt: TGCAGCGTTGAAACTCCCCTCGACCGCAGGGAGACCCAGTACTTC
cdr3_aa: CSVETPLDRRETQYF

d_call: NA
j_call: TRBJ2-1
clone_size: many
v_call: TRBV29-1
cdr3_nt: TGCAGCGTTGAAATACAACTCAATGAGCAGTTCTTC
cdr3_aa: CSVEIQLNEQFF

d_call: NA
j_call: TRBJ2-7
clone_size: few
v_call: TRBV30
cdr3_nt: TGTGCCTGGAGTGTTTCCGGGGGCTACGAGCAGTACTTC
cdr3_aa: CAWSVSGGYEQYF

d_call: TRBD1
j_call: TRBJ1-5
clone_size: NA
v_call: TRBV5-5
cdr3_nt: TGTGCCAGCAGCTTGGTACGGACAGGATTTAGCAATCAGCCCCAGCATTTT
cdr3_aa: CASSLVRTGFSNQPQHF

d_call: NA
j_call: TRBJ1-2
clone_size: many
v_call: TRBV7-8
cdr3_nt: TGTGCCAGCAGCTTAGGGACCTCCCCAGGGACCTATGGCTACACCTTC
cdr3_aa: CASSLGTSPGTYGYTF